This T cell receptor beta chain is from a study of vaccination and CD4 T cells after COVID-19 (dated by TCRdb to the early 2020s). Background on the whole study: Convalescent patients had a positive SARS-CoV-2 result on nasal swab PCR, and of these patients, several had mild disease and one had severe disease. The convalescent cohort comprised six males and four females, including two Hispanic individuals, seven Caucasians, two Asians and one multiracial person. Each participant got two doses of either the Pfizer-BioNTech BNT162b2 vaccine (n=8) or the Moderna mRNA-1273 vaccine (n=2). Post-COVID blood samples from convalescent patients were collected a median of 101 days after diagnosis, with a range of 35 to 161 days. Post-vaccine blood samples were obtained a median of around 74 days after the second vaccine dose, with a range of roughly 14 to 241 days. For stimulating the cultures, overlapping spike peptide pools were used, derived from SARS-CoV-2 as well as from the common cold coronaviruses HCoV-NL63, HCoV-OC43 and HCoV-229E. Control cultures used a CEFX viral epitope pool as positive control, an HIV-1 Nef peptide pool as negative control, or no peptide. The spike-specific CD4+ TCR repertoire was compared before and after mRNA vaccination in over nine COVID-19 convalescent patients and a few infection-naive healthy vaccine recipients. General findings and caveats noted by the study authors: Nearly all vaccine-specific clones in convalescent patients (304 of 307) were mono-reactive for SARS-CoV-2 spike rather than cross-reactive with common cold coronaviruses. The study included relatively few convalescent patients and did not analyze early timepoints after natural infection. Among convalescent patients, a median around 89% of the SARS-CoV-2-reactive clones seen after vaccination appeared only after vaccination, which suggests priming specific to the vaccine. Although the median number of SARS-CoV-2-reactive clonotypes went up from around 20 after infection to 38 after vaccination, the increase was not significant.

Per the publication, the treatment or condition label means: approximately nine-day PBMC culture with coronavirus spike peptide pools or control peptides (ViraFEST assay). To expand antigen-specific T cells with peptide pools and then pick out the expanded clonotypes through TCR sequencing, the study relied on the ViraFEST assay. Positive SARS-CoV-2 PCR tests in the convalescent patients dated from March to December 2020, before Alpha, Beta and Delta variants emerged in the United States. PBMCs were cultured at roughly 1.9 million per well in IMDM supplemented with approximately 4.7% human AB serum and about 10 IU/ml IL-2, with 9.5 to 10 ug/ml peptide pools added. Half of the culture medium was replaced with fresh IL-2-containing medium on days 3 and 7. CD4+ T cells were isolated after 10 days of culture through negative selection using the EasySep CD4+ T cell isolation kit. PBMCs were separated from whole blood using Ficoll-Paque Plus gradient centrifugation and then either used fresh or cryopreserved at -140C. In general, triplicate wells were set up for every culture condition.

Points on this clonotype: Its binding antigen is unknown. No much larger clone exists at a distance of one base, and base qualities are not known.

Looking up the germline V gene (reference sequence) yields CDR1 LNHNV and CDR2 YYDKDF. Taken from cysteine to phenylalanine, the CDR3 has 16 residues. The read is trimmed to its CDR3 DNA, 48 bases read in frame from base 1. The junction carries 22 bases between V and J, which are trimmed by 4 bases and 7 bases respectively. The library was prepared using PCR. At the Johns Hopkins FTIC core, DNA from the cultured CD4+ T cells underwent TCR sequencing with the Oncomine TCR Beta short-read assay. Genomic DNA was extracted from the cultured CD4+ T cells with the QIAamp micro DNA kit. Oncomine TCR Beta libraries made from cultured CD4+ T cells were pooled using unique dual indexes and sequenced on an Illumina iSeq 100. In the paper's pipeline: Non-productive sequences were filtered out, and CDR3s that did not start with C, did not end with F or W, or were shorter than 7 amino acids were discarded. The MANAFEST web application identified antigen-specific clonotypes by comparing peptide-stimulated wells against reference wells and other culture wells. For a clone to be called positive, the clone needed an FDR below 0.05, an odds ratio above 5, and a productive frequency above 0.1% in at least two of three replicate wells. Clonotypes that were significantly expanded in both SARS-CoV-2 spike wells and at least one common cold coronavirus spike condition were defined as cross-reactive. CDR3 homology was assessed with Levenshtein distances (stringdist) and unrooted phylogenetic trees (ape) in R version 3.6.1. TCRdb reran the public reads through fastp at Q25 and MiXCR, keeping productive beta chains. Records with the same CDR3 protein are collapsed into one entry carrying the most frequent genes and DNA. The V and J calls follow TCRdb's processing rather than the paper's. For this sample the table gives 10,000 to 13,000 distinct CDR3 sequences, of which around 50% were detected only once. The ten top clones hold about 9.5% of the sample.

Here the chain combines TRBV15 and TRBJ1-2, and perhaps TRBD1 as D gene, on 5 matching bases. This sequence was found in a human donor who had recovered from COVID-19. Sequencing was done on a sample of CD4+ T cells from blood, cultured in vitro. The CDR3 sequence is CATSKTVGALKSGYTF. The sequenced DNA: TGTGCCACCAGCAAGACGGTTGGGGCTCTAAAGAGTGGCTACACCTTC.